In its sample, the clone carrying this TCR beta chain was seen many times. Its target is not known. This sample was taken from a study of T cells after yellow fever vaccination. TCRdb re-called the 5' RACE reads with MiXCR, one entry per CDR3 protein. Of about 260,000 distinct CDR3 sequences listed, approximately 3.5% are singletons. Study-level results: FACS-sorted repertoires might harbor abundant contaminating clonotypes from the bulk population.

The sequence was collected from a man younger than 30 who received the YFV17D yellow fever vaccine. This specimen consisted of PBMCs, obtained 15 days after the yellow fever booster vaccination.

CDR3 sequence reads: CASSFYSGGYNEQFF. The CDR3 region has the DNA TGTGCCAGCAGTTTTTATAGCGGGGGATACAATGAGCAGTTCTTC. The chain links TRBV12-3 or TRBV12-4 to TRBJ2-1; 9 positions agree with TRBD2. V was pared by 3 bases and J by 4 bases, with 4 bases of the junction left unmatched. The length of the CDR3 is 15 residues.